This T cell receptor beta chain is from a study of cytomegalovirus exposure and HLA in healthy donors. Regarding the study as a whole: Segments of the TCR beta V type were, in most cases, productive about 90% or about 30% of the time in an earlier analysis. The presence/absence work took it that sequencing depth was about the same across donors. It was likely that a cluster of highly shared sequence variants was a sequencing artifact. Among donors in an Asian-associated ancestry cluster, a later analysis reportedly found fewer N-insertions than the roughly 680-donor mean.

PCR primers comprised 60 Vbeta and 13 Jbeta primers. Assay used: immunoSEQ multiplex PCR; TCRdb lists only in-frame clones, some missing. The sample carries approximately 160,000 clones, approximately 81% recorded once. Turning to this clone: Its antigen is not known.

The CDR3 is made up of 13 amino acids. Germline CDR1 reads SGHRS; CDR2 reads YFSETQ. Trimming stripped 4 bases from V and 6 bases from J, with 13 bases between. Sequencing was done on a sample of PBMCs. The rearrangement joins TRBV5-1 to TRBJ1-2, with a weak D call TRBD1 (5 bases). This sequence was found in a man aged 50 to 60 in good health and CMV-seropositive. CDR3: CASSGEGIDGYTF. CDR3 DNA: TGCGCCAGCAGCGGGGAGGGGATTGATGGCTACACCTTC. Variable domain in full (rest from reference TRBV5-1 and TRBJ1-2): KAGVTQTPRYLIKTRGQQVTLSCSPISGHRSVSWYQQTPGQGLQFLFEYFSETQRNKGNFPGRFSGRQFSNSRSEMNVSTLELGDSALYLCASSGEGIDGYTFGSGTRLTVV.